This T cell receptor beta chain was recovered during a study of identical twins (dated by TCRdb to the mid-2010s). Regarding the study in general: The study deep-sequenced TCR alpha and beta repertoires from monozygotic twins, unrelated adults of various ages and cord blood to test whether fetal clonotypes persist. To rule out contamination, the twin experiments were replicated at different times with different library preparation protocols. Results and caveats for the whole study, not just this receptor: Abundant cord blood beta clonotypes had fewer insertions, young adult naive repertoires showed a similar but weaker trend, and memory repertoires showed no such trend. Out-of-frame TCR alpha sharing in monozygotic twins was systematically underestimated by recombination models, whereas sharing between unrelated individuals was in agreement with the recombination models. Out-of-frame TCR alpha sequences shared between twins showed an excess of low generation-probability sequences compared with coincidental sharing between unrelated individuals. Conclusions relied on cross-sectional statistical analysis, since the same donors could not be followed over many years. In beta out-of-frame sequences, excess twin sharing was weaker, because having fewer shared sequences lowered the signal-to-noise ratio. Invariant T cells such as MAIT and iNKT could partly confound zero-insertion analyses, though diverse VJ usage argued against this for most clonotypes.

Receptor libraries were prepared by 5' RACE. Data came from an Illumina HiSeq 2000. A universal primer binding site was added through template switching, and the final cDNA carried a unique molecular identifier so that TCR cDNA molecules could be counted accurately. Specific primers in the conserved constant-segment region were used to synthesize first-strand cDNA for TCR alpha and beta chains. To control for contamination, every cDNA library was double barcoded, receiving both a SMART-Mk sample barcode and Illumina barcodes. TruSeq adapter sequences and Illumina sample barcodes were added in two successive PCR steps. TCR alpha and beta cDNA libraries were sequenced on the Illumina HiSeq platform with custom primers. On the authors' methods: Unique molecular identifiers were extracted from raw reads with MiGEC, and CDR3 positions were determined with MiXCR. Recombination models were inferred per individual with the repgenHMM and IGoR tools using an EM algorithm. Shared clonotypes were analyzed with the tcR package in R, and sharing was normalized by the product of cloneset sizes. Out-of-frame nonproductive sequences were analyzed to study raw recombination free of thymic and clonal selection effects. The public reads were quality trimmed at Q25 with fastp and then assembled into clones with MiXCR by TCRdb, keeping productive beta chains. One record per CDR3 amino acid sequence lists the most common genes and DNA. The V and J calls were not made by the authors but by TCRdb's processing. For this sample there are a few hundred thousand distinct CDR3 sequences; 9.5% to 10% appear just once. The ten largest clones take up roughly 3% of the sample.

All donors were healthy Caucasians. The twin cohort consisted of three pairs of female monozygotic twins, all aged roughly 18 to 30 years. Peripheral blood mononuclear cells were the source from which RNA for the TCR libraries was isolated. This clonotype was counted ten times or more. Its antigen is still unknown. Per-base qualities were not stored, and no clone one base away is much larger. Taken from cysteine to phenylalanine, the CDR3 has 13 residues. The CDR3 DNA has 39 bases and is translated from base 1. The germline V gene provides CDR1 LGHNA and CDR2 YSLEER. The V end loses 0 bases and the J end loses 2 bases, and a stretch of 3 bases separates them. These data were also reused for a study on yellow fever vaccine responses in identical twins. The second study's authors report: The authors reported that the T cell response to vaccination in identical twins appeared partly convergent and partly personalized. Focusing on identical twins, the study followed the T cell clones that responded to the vaccine, and did so with precision.

The TCR comes from a young woman in good health. The sample consisted of PBMCs. The sequence is built from TRBV4-3 and TRBJ2-3, with no confidently assigned D gene. This receptor has the CDR3 CASSQDLTDTQYF. The nucleotide sequence is TGCGCCAGCAGCCAAGATCTCACAGATACGCAGTATTTT.